What follows is one T cell receptor beta chain and its context. Its antigen is as yet unknown. The record originates from a study of T cells in Graves' hyperthyroidism and ophthalmopathy. Study-level points and caveats: Expanded thyroid clonotypes (above 0.001) were mostly also found in blood. Ophthalmopathy cases were set apart from stable hyperthyroidism by a 13 V-J model.

It was less than 13 ml of fresh peripheral blood that supplied the PBMCs. The source material, RNA transcripts, was used to amplify TCR beta CDR3 regions. The study used the HTBI primer set for a first-round RT-PCR of the TCR CDR3. TCRdb called the multiplex PCR reads again in MiXCR, with one record for every CDR3 protein. The data hold roughly 400,000 distinct CDR3 sequences, with around an eighth observed a single time. V lost 3 bases to trimming and J lost 8 bases, with 12 bases between them. CDR3 length: 13 residues. The V gene's germline CDR1 is KGHDR and CDR2 SFDVKD. This chain links TRBV24-1 with TRBJ1-2; D might be TRBD1 (5 bases). Sequenced material: blood. The source is a man aged 50-59 years with Graves' ophthalmopathy. CDR3 coding DNA: TGTGCCACCAGTGATGCAGGGTTGGGGGGCTACACCTTC. Amino acids: CATSDAGLGGYTF.